This is a list of T cell receptor beta chains from one sample in a study of human T cells and chemical hapten exposure. TCRdb processed the reads anew with MiXCR; each CDR3 protein has one entry. The sample lists around 120,000 distinct CDR3 sequences, 8.5% to 9% occurring once. The specimen was whole blood. The receptors here all came from a human donor in good health. Some clones in this sample may be carry-over from other donors' samples. Both conserved end residues are trimmed from each CDR3. For some rows the clone size is stated as once, few or many, or as a class when expanded; others skip it.

v_call: TRBV7-9
j_call: TRBJ2-7
clone_size: -
cdr3_aa: ASSSQGRYEQY

v_call: TRBV2
j_call: TRBJ2-1
clone_size: few
cdr3_aa: ASTGTSGSNEQF

v_call: TRBV27
j_call: TRBJ1-2
clone_size: few
cdr3_aa: ASSDRERVDYGYT

v_call: TRBV5-1
j_call: TRBJ2-3
clone_size: -
cdr3_aa: ASSLLAGGPSLPDTQY

v_call: TRBV3-1
j_call: TRBJ1-5
clone_size: few
cdr3_aa: ASSPKPGVVLGGQPQH

v_call: TRBV6-6
j_call: TRBJ2-1
clone_size: few
cdr3_aa: ASSYGTSGNEQF

v_call: TRBV5-5
j_call: TRBJ1-1
clone_size: many
cdr3_aa: ASDGQGGPNTEAF

v_call: TRBV12-3/TRBV12-4
j_call: TRBJ1-4
clone_size: -
cdr3_aa: ASSSATGGREKLF

v_call: TRBV5-1
j_call: TRBJ2-2
clone_size: -
cdr3_aa: ASSPLLAGGQWTGELF

v_call: TRBV10-3
j_call: TRBJ2-5
clone_size: -
cdr3_aa: ATASGGPEETQY

v_call: TRBV7-3
j_call: TRBJ2-3
clone_size: few
cdr3_aa: ASSQLAGFTDTQY

v_call: TRBV6-6
j_call: TRBJ1-4
clone_size: many
cdr3_aa: ASSAQRTTNEKLF

v_call: TRBV18
j_call: TRBJ1-3
clone_size: many
cdr3_aa: ASSPDQWGDTIY

v_call: TRBV7-9
j_call: TRBJ2-2
clone_size: -
cdr3_aa: ASRTGVGGELF

v_call: TRBV11-2
j_call: TRBJ2-2
clone_size: many
cdr3_aa: ASSPGHWGEVNTGELF

v_call: TRBV7-9
j_call: TRBJ1-5
clone_size: -
cdr3_aa: ASSHDRGGQPQH

v_call: TRBV29-1
j_call: TRBJ2-7
clone_size: many
cdr3_aa: SVERGGDEQY

v_call: TRBV5-1
j_call: TRBJ2-1
clone_size: few
cdr3_aa: ASSPGQGSHEQF

v_call: TRBV12-3/TRBV12-4
j_call: TRBJ2-7
clone_size: -
cdr3_aa: ASIQTSWGANEQY

v_call: TRBV9
j_call: TRBJ1-1
clone_size: -
cdr3_aa: ASSAGTGSTEAF

v_call: TRBV6-6
j_call: TRBJ2-3
clone_size: many
cdr3_aa: ASSHFRSGRKTDTQY

v_call: TRBV7-2
j_call: TRBJ1-1
clone_size: many
cdr3_aa: ASSSPEGGRGTEAF

v_call: TRBV15
j_call: TRBJ1-5
clone_size: few
cdr3_aa: ATSREGQAGQPQH

v_call: TRBV14
j_call: TRBJ2-3
clone_size: -
cdr3_aa: ASSQDPPAGGRDTQY

v_call: TRBV20-1
j_call: TRBJ2-1
clone_size: -
cdr3_aa: SAARDYYNEQF

v_call: TRBV2
j_call: TRBJ1-5
clone_size: few
cdr3_aa: ASSDSPGRSAQH

v_call: TRBV7-9
j_call: TRBJ2-2
clone_size: -
cdr3_aa: ASSLVLAGNTGELF

v_call: TRBV7-2
j_call: TRBJ2-6
clone_size: many
cdr3_aa: ASSLSPSGANVLT

v_call: TRBV4-3
j_call: TRBJ2-3
clone_size: -
cdr3_aa: ASRPDRGTDTQY

v_call: TRBV15
j_call: TRBJ1-1
clone_size: many
cdr3_aa: ATSRTGSNTEAF

v_call: TRBV19
j_call: TRBJ1-5
clone_size: few
cdr3_aa: ASSSPRGASNQPQH

v_call: TRBV6-6
j_call: TRBJ1-1
clone_size: few
cdr3_aa: ASSPDRPPYEAF

v_call: TRBV6-2/TRBV6-3
j_call: TRBJ2-7
clone_size: few
cdr3_aa: ASSRRGSSYEQY

v_call: TRBV4-1
j_call: TRBJ2-7
clone_size: few
cdr3_aa: ASSQGRGASSYEQY

v_call: TRBV11-2
j_call: TRBJ1-5
clone_size: many
cdr3_aa: ASSLDGRGGNQPQH